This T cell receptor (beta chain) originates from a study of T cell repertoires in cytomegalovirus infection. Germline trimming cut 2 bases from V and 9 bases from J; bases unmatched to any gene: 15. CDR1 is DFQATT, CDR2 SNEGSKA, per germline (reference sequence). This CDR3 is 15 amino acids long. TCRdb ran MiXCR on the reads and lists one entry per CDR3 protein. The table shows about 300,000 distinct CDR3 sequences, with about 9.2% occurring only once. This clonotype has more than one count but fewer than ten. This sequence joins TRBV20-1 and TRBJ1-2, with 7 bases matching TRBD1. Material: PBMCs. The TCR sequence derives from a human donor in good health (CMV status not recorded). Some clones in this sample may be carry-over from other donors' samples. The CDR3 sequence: CSARSNQGGGYSYTF. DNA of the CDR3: TGCAGTGCTAGAAGTAATCAGGGAGGGGGCTACAGCTACACCTTC.